The T cell receptor (beta chain) under discussion was sequenced for a study of cytomegalovirus exposure and HLA in healthy donors. The overall study: From donors who were HLA-typed, an early data release held 65 million to 85 million unique TCRs. Among fewer than 500 genotyped donors, roughly 80% fell in the Caucasian-associated ancestry cluster.

CDR1 and CDR2 (germline): SNHLY, FYNNEI. CDR3 length: 14 residues. Trimming removed 7 bases at V and 4 bases at J, with 15 bases between. Notes on this clone: Its specificity is unknown.

The study ran its PCR with 60 Vbeta and 13 Jbeta primers. Data came from immunoSEQ multiplex PCR; TCRdb stores just in-frame clones and leaves some out. The repertoire holds about 300,000 clones, with roughly 89% as singletons. Regarding donors, all were healthy bone marrow donors. Notes on the study in general: A later analysis reportedly found that, within productive TCRs, an Asian-associated ancestry cluster had fewer N-insertions than the mean observed across the approximately 700 donors.

This chain joins TRBV2 and TRBJ2-3; D might be TRBD2 (5 bases). The TCR sequence derives from a man aged 35 to 55 in good health and CMV-seropositive. The sample consisted of PBMCs. The CDR3 nucleotides read TGTGCCAGCAATCTGTTAGCGAGGGCAGATACGCAGTATTTT. Its protein is CASNLLARADTQYF.